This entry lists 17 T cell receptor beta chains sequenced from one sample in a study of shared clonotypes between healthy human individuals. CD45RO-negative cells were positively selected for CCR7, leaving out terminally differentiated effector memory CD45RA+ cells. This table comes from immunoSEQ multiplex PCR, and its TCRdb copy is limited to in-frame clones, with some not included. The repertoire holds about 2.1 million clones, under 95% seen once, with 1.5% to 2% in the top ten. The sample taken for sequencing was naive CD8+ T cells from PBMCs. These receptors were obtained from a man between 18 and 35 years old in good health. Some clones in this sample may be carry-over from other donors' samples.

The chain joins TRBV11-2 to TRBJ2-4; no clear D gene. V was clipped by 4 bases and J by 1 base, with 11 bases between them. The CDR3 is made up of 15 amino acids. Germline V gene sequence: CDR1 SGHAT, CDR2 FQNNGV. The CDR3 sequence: CASSYTGRAKNIQYF. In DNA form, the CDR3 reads TGTGCCAGCAGCTACACCGGAAGGGCCAAAAACATTCAGTACTTC.

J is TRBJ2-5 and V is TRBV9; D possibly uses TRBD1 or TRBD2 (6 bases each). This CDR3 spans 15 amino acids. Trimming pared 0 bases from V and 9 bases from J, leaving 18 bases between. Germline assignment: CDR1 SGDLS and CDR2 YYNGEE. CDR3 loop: CASSVDEGGKGAQYF. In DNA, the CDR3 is TGTGCCAGCAGCGTAGACGAGGGGGGAAAAGGGGCCCAGTACTTC.

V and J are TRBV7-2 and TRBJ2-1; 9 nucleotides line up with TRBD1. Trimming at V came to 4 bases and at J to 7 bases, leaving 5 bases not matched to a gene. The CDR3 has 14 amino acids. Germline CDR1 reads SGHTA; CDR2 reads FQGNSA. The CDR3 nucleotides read TGTGCCAGCAGCTCCCGGGACAGGGTTAATGAGCAGTTCTTC. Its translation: CASSSRDRVNEQFF.

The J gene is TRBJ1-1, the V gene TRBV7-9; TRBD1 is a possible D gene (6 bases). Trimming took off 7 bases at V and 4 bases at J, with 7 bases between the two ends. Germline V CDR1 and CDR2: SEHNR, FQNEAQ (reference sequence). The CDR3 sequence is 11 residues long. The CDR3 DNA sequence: TGTGCCAGCACCAGGGGCACTGAAGCTTTCTTT. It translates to CASTRGTEAFF.

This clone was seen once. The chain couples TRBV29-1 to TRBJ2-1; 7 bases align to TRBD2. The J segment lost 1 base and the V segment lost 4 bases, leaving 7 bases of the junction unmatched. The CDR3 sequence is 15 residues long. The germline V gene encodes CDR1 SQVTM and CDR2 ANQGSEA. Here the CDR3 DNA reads TGCAGCGTTGCCAGCGGGATGCAATCCTACAATGAGCAGTTCTTC. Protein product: CSVASGMQSYNEQFF.

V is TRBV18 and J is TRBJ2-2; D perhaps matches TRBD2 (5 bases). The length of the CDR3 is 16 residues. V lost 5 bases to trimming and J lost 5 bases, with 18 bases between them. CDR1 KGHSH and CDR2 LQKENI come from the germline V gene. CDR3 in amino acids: CASSFATKGATGELFF. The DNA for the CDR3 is TGTGCCAGCTCATTCGCGACCAAGGGAGCTACCGGGGAGCTGTTTTTT.

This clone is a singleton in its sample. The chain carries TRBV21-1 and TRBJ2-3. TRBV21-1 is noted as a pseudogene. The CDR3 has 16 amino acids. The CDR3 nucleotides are TGTGCCAGCAGCAATTCGATGTGGCCATTGAAGGGTGCGCAGTATTTT. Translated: CASSNSMWPLKGAQYF.

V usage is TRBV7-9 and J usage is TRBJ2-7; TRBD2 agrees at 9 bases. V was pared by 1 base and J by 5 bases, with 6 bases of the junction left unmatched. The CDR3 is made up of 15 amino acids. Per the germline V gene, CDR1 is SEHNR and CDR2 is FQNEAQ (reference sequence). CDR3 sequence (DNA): TGTGCCAGCAGCTTAGGCGGGAGGGCTTATAACGAGCAGTACTTC. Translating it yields CASSLGGRAYNEQYF.

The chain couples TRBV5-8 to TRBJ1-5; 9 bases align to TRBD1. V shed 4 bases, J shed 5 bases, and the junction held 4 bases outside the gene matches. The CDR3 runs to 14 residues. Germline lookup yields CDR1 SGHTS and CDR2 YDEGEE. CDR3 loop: CASSAWTGDQPQHF. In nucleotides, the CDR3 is TGTGCCAGCAGCGCATGGACAGGGGATCAGCCCCAGCATTTT.

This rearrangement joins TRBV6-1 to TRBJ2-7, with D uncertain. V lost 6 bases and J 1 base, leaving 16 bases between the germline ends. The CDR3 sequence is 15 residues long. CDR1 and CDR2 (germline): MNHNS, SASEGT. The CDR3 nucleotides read TGTGCCAGCAGGGCGGCTTCTGGACGATCCTACGAGCAGTACTTC. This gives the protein CASRAASGRSYEQYF.

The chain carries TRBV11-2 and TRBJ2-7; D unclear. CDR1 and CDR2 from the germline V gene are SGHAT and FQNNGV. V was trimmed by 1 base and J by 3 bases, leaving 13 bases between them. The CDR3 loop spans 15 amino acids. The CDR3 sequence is CASSLVRAENYEQYF. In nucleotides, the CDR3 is TGTGCCAGCAGCTTAGTTAGGGCGGAAAACTACGAGCAGTACTTC.

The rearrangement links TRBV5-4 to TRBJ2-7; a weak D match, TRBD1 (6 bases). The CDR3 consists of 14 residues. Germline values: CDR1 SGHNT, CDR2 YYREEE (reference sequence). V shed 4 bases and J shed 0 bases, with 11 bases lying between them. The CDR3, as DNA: TGTGCCAGCAGCGGCCAGGGGACCTCCTACGAGCAGTACTTC. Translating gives CASSGQGTSYEQYF.

The CDR3 protein is CASSYDYTPGEQFF. The CDR3 DNA follows: TGTGCCAGCAGTTACGACTACACTCCCGGGGAGCAGTTCTTC. The chain couples TRBV6-5 to TRBJ2-1, with a possible D match to TRBD2 (5 bases). Germline CDR1 is MNHEY and CDR2 is SVGAGI. The germline V and J ends were trimmed by 2 bases and 10 bases, with 15 bases remaining between them. The CDR3 runs 14 residues.

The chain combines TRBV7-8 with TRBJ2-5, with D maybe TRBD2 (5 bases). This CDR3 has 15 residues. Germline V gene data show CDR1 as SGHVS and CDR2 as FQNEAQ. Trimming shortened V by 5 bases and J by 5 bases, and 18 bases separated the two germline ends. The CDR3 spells CASSVRAEGRETQYF. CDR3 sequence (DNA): TGTGCCAGCAGCGTCCGGGCCGAGGGTCGGGAGACCCAGTACTTC.

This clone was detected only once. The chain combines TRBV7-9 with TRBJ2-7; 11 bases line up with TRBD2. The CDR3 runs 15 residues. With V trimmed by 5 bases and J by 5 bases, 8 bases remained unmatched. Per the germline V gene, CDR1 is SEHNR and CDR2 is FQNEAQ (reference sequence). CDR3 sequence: CASSRKLAGADEQYF. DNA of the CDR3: TGTGCCAGCAGCCGAAAACTAGCGGGAGCGGACGAGCAGTACTTC.

CDR3 nucleotides: TGTGCCAGCAGCGAACGGACTAGCGGCACAGATACGCAGTATTTT. It specifies CASSERTSGTDTQYF. The rearrangement joins TRBV7-3 to TRBJ2-3, with 9 bases fitting TRBD2. From germline, CDR1 is SGHTA and CDR2 FQGTGA. There are 15 residues in the CDR3. With 5 bases clipped from V and 1 base from J, the junction kept 4 bases outside the gene matches.

Here the CDR3 reads CASSTVIGKQPQHF. The CDR3 DNA follows: TGTGCCAGCAGTACAGTAATCGGGAAACAGCCCCAGCATTTT. The rearrangement uses TRBV6-1 and TRBJ1-5; D is undetermined. CDR1 MNHNS and CDR2 SASEGT come from the germline V gene. This CDR3 contains 14 residues. The V and J ends lost 5 bases and 7 bases respectively, with 15 bases between them.